The rows below give T cell receptor beta chains drawn from one sample of a study of sequential checkpoint blockade in melanoma. Sequenced by immunoSEQ multiplex PCR; TCRdb stores in-frame clones only, minus some. The data hold 8,900 or so clones, with roughly nine tenths observed a single time. Specimen: CD8+ T cells sorted from blood (inferred from file names), collected from a patient given nivolumab and ipilimumab in sequence. These receptors all stem from a human donor with melanoma. Each CDR3 is given with its conserved first and last residue. Each record gives: D gene, J gene, clone size, V gene, CDR3 protein, CDR3 DNA. A D gene is named only where the DNA matches it firmly. For some rows the clone size is stated as once, few or many, or as a class when expanded; others skip it.

>-|TRBJ1-2|few|TRBV4-2
CASSHEDRLYGYTF
TGTGCCAGCAGCCATGAAGACAGGCTGTATGGCTACACCTTC
>TRBD1|TRBJ1-1|-|TRBV19
CAIRQGLNTEAFF
TGTGCCATTCGACAGGGGCTGAACACTGAAGCTTTCTTT
>-|TRBJ1-5|-|TRBV19
CASRRGAYQPQHF
TGTGCCAGCCGACGGGGGGCTTATCAGCCCCAGCATTTT
>-|TRBJ2-7|-|TRBV27
CASSRTLAGSYEQYF
TGTGCCAGCAGTAGAACTCTGGCGGGTTCCTACGAGCAGTACTTC
>-|TRBJ1-5|-|TRBV21-1
CASSNRKQIDREGNQPQHF
TGTGCCAGCAGCAACAGGAAGCAAATCGACAGGGAGGGCAATCAGCCCCAGCATTTT
>-|TRBJ1-5|-|TRBV6-1
CASNAGPDNQPQHF
TGTGCCAGCAATGCGGGGCCTGACAATCAGCCCCAGCATTTT
>-|TRBJ2-7|once|TRBV6-5
CASSWGGGYEQYF
TGTGCCAGCAGTTGGGGTGGAGGCTACGAGCAGTACTTC
>-|TRBJ2-7|-|TRBV9
CASSVEVAGSYEQYF
TGTGCCAGCAGCGTAGAGGTCGCGGGCTCCTACGAGCAGTACTTC
>-|TRBJ1-2|-|TRBV28
CASSFRGLLSYGYTF
TGTGCCAGCAGTTTTCGTGGGCTTCTATCATATGGCTACACCTTC
>TRBD1|TRBJ1-2|-|TRBV11-3
CASSLPGQAANYGYTF
TGTGCCAGCAGCTTACCGGGACAGGCCGCTAACTATGGCTACACCTTC
>TRBD2|TRBJ2-7|-|TRBV27
CASSGLAGGEQYF
TGTGCCAGCAGCGGACTAGCGGGAGGCGAGCAGTACTTC
>TRBD1|TRBJ1-1|-|TRBV2
CASSVRGLHTEAFF
TGTGCCAGCAGTGTCAGGGGGTTGCACACTGAAGCTTTCTTT
>TRBD2|TRBJ2-7|-|TRBV7-9
CASSRLAEAYEQYF
TGTGCCAGCAGCCGACTAGCGGAGGCCTACGAGCAGTACTTC
>-|TRBJ1-2|-|TRBV13
CASSLGGQGLFNYGYTF
TGTGCCAGCAGCTTAGGCGGGCAGGGGCTATTTAACTATGGCTACACCTTC
>TRBD1|TRBJ1-1|-|TRBV5-1
CASSQGTANTEAFF
TGCGCCAGCAGCCAGGGGACAGCTAACACTGAAGCTTTCTTT
>TRBD1|TRBJ1-3|-|TRBV7-8
CASSLWDREGGNTIYF
TGTGCCAGCAGCTTGTGGGACAGGGAAGGGGGAAACACCATATATTTT
>-|TRBJ1-5|-|TRBV27
CASSLSVNQPQHF
TGTGCCAGCAGTTTAAGCGTCAATCAGCCCCAGCATTTT
>-|TRBJ2-7|-|TRBV7-8
CASSLERPIYEQYF
TGTGCCAGCAGCTTAGAGCGGCCGATCTACGAGCAGTACTTC
>-|TRBJ1-1|-|TRBV28
CASSFQFMNTEAFF
TGTGCCAGCAGTTTTCAGTTTATGAACACTGAAGCTTTCTTT
>TRBD1|TRBJ1-3|-|TRBV9
CASSPTGTGYYSGNTIYF
TGTGCCAGCAGCCCCACCGGGACAGGCTATTACTCTGGAAACACCATATATTTT
>-|TRBJ1-3|-|TRBV9
CASSGRSSGNTIYF
TGTGCCAGCAGCGGGAGGAGCTCTGGAAACACCATATATTTT
>-|TRBJ1-1|-|TRBV9
CASSADSLSYVRTEAFF
TGTGCCAGCAGCGCGGACAGCCTATCGTATGTGCGCACTGAAGCTTTCTTT
>TRBD1|TRBJ1-2|-|TRBV19
CASSIVDRGHGYTF
TGTGCCAGTAGTATAGTGGACAGGGGGCATGGCTACACCTTC
>-|TRBJ1-2|-|TRBV19
CASGHAGASGYTF
TGTGCCAGTGGCCACGCGGGGGCGTCCGGCTACACCTTC
>TRBD1|TRBJ1-4|-|TRBV18
CASSPLQGAYEKLFF
TGTGCCAGCTCACCGCTACAGGGGGCTTATGAAAAACTGTTTTTT
>-|TRBJ2-7|-|TRBV28
CASRASLKYEQYF
TGTGCCAGCAGAGCTTCCCTAAAATACGAGCAGTACTTC
>TRBD2|TRBJ2-7|-|TRBV11-2
CASSPGLGGGQHEQYF
TGTGCCAGCAGCCCAGGGTTGGGGGGAGGGCAGCACGAGCAGTACTTC
>TRBD1|TRBJ2-7|-|TRBV5-1
CASSRSKLQTGGSYEQYF
TGCGCCAGCAGCCGATCCAAGCTTCAGACAGGGGGCTCCTACGAGCAGTACTTC
>-|TRBJ2-7|-|TRBV28
CASSLGLGAGEQYF
TGTGCCAGCAGTCTGGGGTTGGGGGCCGGCGAGCAGTACTTC
>TRBD1|TRBJ1-2|-|TRBV28
CASSWTGLNYGYTF
TGTGCCAGCAGTTGGACAGGCTTAAACTATGGCTACACCTTC
>TRBD1|TRBJ1-2|-|TRBV9
CASSVTGRPGGYTF
TGTGCCAGCAGCGTGACAGGGAGGCCGGGTGGCTACACCTTC
>TRBD1|TRBJ2-7|-|TRBV7-9
CASNGQGAKPYEQYF
TGTGCCAGCAATGGACAGGGCGCTAAACCCTACGAGCAGTACTTC
>-|TRBJ1-1|-|TRBV7-8
CASSLDVPGRISTEAFF
TGTGCCAGCAGCTTAGACGTTCCAGGGCGTATTTCCACTGAAGCTTTCTTT
>-|TRBJ1-1|-|TRBV5-6
CASSFGGLGGMNTEAFF
TGTGCCAGCAGCTTTGGAGGGCTGGGGGGTATGAACACTGAAGCTTTCTTT
>TRBD1|TRBJ1-4|-|TRBV25-1
CASSGDRDRAYEKLFF
TGTGCCAGCAGTGGGGACCGGGACAGGGCGTATGAAAAACTGTTTTTT
>TRBD2|TRBJ2-7|-|TRBV27
CASRVAGKYSEQYF
TGTGCCAGCAGGGTAGCGGGAAAGTACTCCGAGCAGTACTTC
>-|TRBJ1-1|once|TRBV4-3
CASSQDAWNTEAFF
TGCGCCAGCAGCCAAGATGCGTGGAACACTGAAGCTTTCTTT
>-|TRBJ2-7|large|TRBV7-8
CASSRRRVLFVPPYEQYF
TGTGCCAGCAGCCGCCGTCGGGTTTTGTTCGTGCCCCCCTACGAGCAGTACTTC
>TRBD2|TRBJ2-7|-|TRBV4-1
CASSPNTGLAASGEQYF
TGCGCCAGCAGCCCAAACACAGGACTAGCGGCCTCCGGCGAGCAGTACTTC
>-|TRBJ1-1|-|TRBV29-1
CSVDYRITTEAFF
TGCAGCGTTGATTATAGAATTACCACTGAAGCTTTCTTT
>-|TRBJ1-2|-|TRBV5-6
CASRWSRKTYGYTF
TGTGCCAGCCGGTGGAGTCGAAAGACCTATGGCTACACCTTC
>TRBD2|TRBJ2-7|-|TRBV28
CASSLLAGGTYEQYF
TGTGCCAGCAGTTTATTAGCGGGAGGTACCTACGAGCAGTACTTC
>TRBD1|TRBJ1-2|-|TRBV5-1
CASSFTGGNGYTF
TGCGCCAGCAGCTTTACAGGGGGCAATGGCTACACCTTC
>-|TRBJ1-5|-|TRBV2
CASSERANNQPQHF
TGTGCCAGCAGTGAAAGAGCCAACAATCAGCCCCAGCATTTT
>TRBD2|TRBJ2-7|once|TRBV15
CATSSRLAGGPDEQYF
TGTGCCACCAGCAGTCGTCTAGCGGGAGGGCCGGACGAGCAGTACTTC
>TRBD2|TRBJ2-7|-|TRBV19
CASSMATSGRTSSYEQYF
TGTGCCAGTAGTATGGCTACTAGCGGGAGGACCAGCTCCTACGAGCAGTACTTC